This TCR beta chain stems from a study of T-cell memory formation after mild COVID-19. Overall study findings and caveats: Contracting CD8+ clones were enriched in EMRA, CD4+ mainly in CM and EM.

The germline V gene has CDR1 DFQATT and CDR2 SNEGSKA (reference sequence). CDR3 length equals 13 residues. The trim removed 6 bases at V and 1 base at J, leaving 5 bases unmatched. Worth noting for this clonotype: Its cognate antigen is unknown.

TCRdb itself ran the 5' RACE reads through MiXCR, one entry per CDR3 protein. The sample yields 200,000 to 300,000 distinct CDR3 sequences, approximately 15% seen once. The clonotype originates from a man between 18 and 35 years old who had mild COVID-19 (a few samples of this study predate the infection). Cell type and time point are not known. Specimen: PBMCs or a T cell subset sorted from them (not recorded which). This chain connects TRBV20-1 to TRBJ1-1, with 7 bases identical to TRBD1. The CDR3 sequence: CSASGTANTEAFF. DNA of the CDR3: TGCAGTGCCTCCGGGACAGCGAACACTGAAGCTTTCTTT.